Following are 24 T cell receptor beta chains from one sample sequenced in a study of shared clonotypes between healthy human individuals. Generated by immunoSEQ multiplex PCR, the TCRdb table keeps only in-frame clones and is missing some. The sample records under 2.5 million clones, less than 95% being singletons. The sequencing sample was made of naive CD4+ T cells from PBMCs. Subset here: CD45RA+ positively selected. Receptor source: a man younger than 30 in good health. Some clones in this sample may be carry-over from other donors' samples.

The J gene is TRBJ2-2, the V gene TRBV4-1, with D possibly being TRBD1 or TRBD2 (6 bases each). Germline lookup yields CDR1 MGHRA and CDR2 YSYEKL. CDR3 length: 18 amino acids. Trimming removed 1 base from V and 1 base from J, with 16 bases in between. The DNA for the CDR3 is TGCGCCAGCAGCCAAGGAATTGGCGGGACACAGAACACCGGGGAGCTGTTTTTT. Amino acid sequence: CASSQGIGGTQNTGELFF.

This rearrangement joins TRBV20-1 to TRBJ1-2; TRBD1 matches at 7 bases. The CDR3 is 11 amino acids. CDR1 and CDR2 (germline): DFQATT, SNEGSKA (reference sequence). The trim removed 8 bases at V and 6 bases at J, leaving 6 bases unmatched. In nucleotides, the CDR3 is TGCAGTAGCGGGACAGAAAATGGCTACACCTTC. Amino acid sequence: CSSGTENGYTF.

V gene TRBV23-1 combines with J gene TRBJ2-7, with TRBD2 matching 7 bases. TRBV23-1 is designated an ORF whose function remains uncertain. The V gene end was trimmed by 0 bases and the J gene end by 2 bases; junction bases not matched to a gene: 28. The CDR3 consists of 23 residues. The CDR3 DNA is TGCGCCAGCAGTCAATCGGGCTTCCCCAGCCCGCGGGAGTCCCACCTTACCACCTACGAGCAGTACTTC. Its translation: CASSQSGFPSPRESHLTTYEQYF.

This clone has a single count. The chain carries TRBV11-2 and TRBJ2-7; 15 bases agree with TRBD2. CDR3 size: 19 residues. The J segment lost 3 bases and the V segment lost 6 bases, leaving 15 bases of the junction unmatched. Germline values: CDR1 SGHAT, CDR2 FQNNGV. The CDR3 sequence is CASRPIRRTSGRAIYEQYF. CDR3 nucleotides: TGTGCCAGCAGACCAATCCGGAGGACTAGCGGGAGGGCCATCTACGAGCAGTACTTC.

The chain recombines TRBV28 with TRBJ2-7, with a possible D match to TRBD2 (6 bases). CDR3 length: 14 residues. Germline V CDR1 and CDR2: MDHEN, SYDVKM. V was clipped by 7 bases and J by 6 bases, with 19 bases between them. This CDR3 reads CASKTGSFEGEQYF. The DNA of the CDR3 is TGTGCCAGCAAGACCGGGAGTTTCGAGGGCGAGCAGTACTTC. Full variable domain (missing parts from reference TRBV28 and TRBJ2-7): DVKVTQSSRYLVKRTGEKVFLECVQDMDHENMFWYRQDPGLGLRLIYFSYDVKMKEKGDIPEGYSVSREKKERFSLILESASTNQTSMYLCASKTGSFEGEQYFGPGTRLTVT.

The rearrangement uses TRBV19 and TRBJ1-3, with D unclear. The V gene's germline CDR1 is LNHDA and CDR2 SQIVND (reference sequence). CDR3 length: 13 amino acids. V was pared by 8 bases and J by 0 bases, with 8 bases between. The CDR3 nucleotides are TGTGCCAGTCCCGGATACTCTGGAAACACCATATATTTT. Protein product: CASPGYSGNTIYF.

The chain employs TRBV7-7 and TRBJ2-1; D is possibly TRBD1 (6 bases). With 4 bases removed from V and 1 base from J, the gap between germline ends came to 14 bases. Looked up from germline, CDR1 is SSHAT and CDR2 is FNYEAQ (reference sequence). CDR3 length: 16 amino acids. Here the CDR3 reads CASSSHRERSYNEQFF. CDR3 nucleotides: TGTGCCAGCAGCTCCCACAGGGAGAGGTCCTACAATGAGCAGTTCTTC.

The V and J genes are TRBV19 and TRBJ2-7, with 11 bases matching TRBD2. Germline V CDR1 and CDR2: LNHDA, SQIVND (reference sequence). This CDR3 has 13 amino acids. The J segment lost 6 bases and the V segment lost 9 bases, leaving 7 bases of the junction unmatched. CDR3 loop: CASRASGRSEQYF. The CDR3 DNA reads TGTGCCAGCCGAGCTAGCGGGAGGTCCGAGCAGTACTTC. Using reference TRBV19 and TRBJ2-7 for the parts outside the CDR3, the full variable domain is DGGITQSPKYLFRKEGQNVTLSCEQNLNHDAMYWYRQDPGQGLRLIYYSQIVNDFQKGDIAEGYSVSREKKESFPLTVTSAQKNPTAFYLCASRASGRSEQYFGPGTRLTVT.

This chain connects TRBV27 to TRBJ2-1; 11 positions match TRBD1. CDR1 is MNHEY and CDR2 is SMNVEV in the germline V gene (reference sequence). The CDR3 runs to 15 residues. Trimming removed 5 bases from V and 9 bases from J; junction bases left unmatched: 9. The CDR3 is CASSQNPGQGGEQFF. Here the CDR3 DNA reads TGTGCCAGCAGTCAGAACCCGGGACAGGGGGGTGAGCAGTTCTTC.

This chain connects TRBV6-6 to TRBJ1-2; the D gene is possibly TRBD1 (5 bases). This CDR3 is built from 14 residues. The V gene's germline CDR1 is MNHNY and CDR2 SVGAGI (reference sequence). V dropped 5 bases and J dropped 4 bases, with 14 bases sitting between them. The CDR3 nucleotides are TGTGCCAGCAGTGACCGGGACGGACCCTATGGCTACACCTTC. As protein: CASSDRDGPYGYTF.

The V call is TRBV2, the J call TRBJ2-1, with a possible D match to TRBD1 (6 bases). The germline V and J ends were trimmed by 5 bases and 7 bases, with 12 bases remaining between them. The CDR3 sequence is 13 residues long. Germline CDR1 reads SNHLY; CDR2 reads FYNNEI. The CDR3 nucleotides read TGTGCCAGCAGTAAAAACGGACAGAATGAGCAGTTCTTC. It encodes CASSKNGQNEQFF.

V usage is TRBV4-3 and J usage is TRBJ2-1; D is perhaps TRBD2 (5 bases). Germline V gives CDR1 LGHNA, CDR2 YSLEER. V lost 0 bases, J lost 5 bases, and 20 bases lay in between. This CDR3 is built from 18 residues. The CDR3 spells CASSQDFFWGVADNEQFF. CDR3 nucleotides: TGCGCCAGCAGCCAAGATTTCTTTTGGGGAGTGGCAGACAATGAGCAGTTCTTC.

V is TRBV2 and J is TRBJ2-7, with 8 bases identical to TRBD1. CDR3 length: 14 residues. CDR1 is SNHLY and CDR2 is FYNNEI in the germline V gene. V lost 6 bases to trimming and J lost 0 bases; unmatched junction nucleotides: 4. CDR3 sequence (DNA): TGTGCCAGCAGGGACGACAGGGGCTCCTACGAGCAGTACTTC. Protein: CASRDDRGSYEQYF.

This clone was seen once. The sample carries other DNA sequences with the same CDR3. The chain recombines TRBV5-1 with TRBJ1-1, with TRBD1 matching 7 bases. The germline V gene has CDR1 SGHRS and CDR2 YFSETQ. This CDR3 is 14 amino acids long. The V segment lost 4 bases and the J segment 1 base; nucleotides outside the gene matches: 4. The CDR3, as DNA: TGCGCCAGCAGCCCAGACAGGGCGAACACTGAAGCTTTCTTT. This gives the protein CASSPDRANTEAFF.

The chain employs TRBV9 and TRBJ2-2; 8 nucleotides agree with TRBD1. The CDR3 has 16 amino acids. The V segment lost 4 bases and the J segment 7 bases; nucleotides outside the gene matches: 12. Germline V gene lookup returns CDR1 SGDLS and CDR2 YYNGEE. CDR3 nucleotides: TGTGCCAGCAGCCCTTGGGTGCAGGGGGCGTACGGGGAGCTGTTTTTT. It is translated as CASSPWVQGAYGELFF.

CDR3: CSVEDLSGKETQYF. CDR3 sequence (DNA): TGCAGCGTTGAAGACCTCAGTGGGAAGGAGACCCAGTACTTC. The chain has TRBV29-1 and TRBJ2-5; D remains ambiguous. This CDR3 contains 14 residues. With 0 bases removed from V and 5 bases from J, the gap between germline ends came to 13 bases. Germline-derived CDR1 and CDR2 are SQVTM and ANQGSEA.

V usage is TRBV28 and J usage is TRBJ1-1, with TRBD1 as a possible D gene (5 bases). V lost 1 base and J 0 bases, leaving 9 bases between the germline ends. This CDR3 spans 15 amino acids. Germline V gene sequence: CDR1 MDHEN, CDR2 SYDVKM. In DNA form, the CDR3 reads TGTGCCAGCAGTTTATACCAGGGCCTGAACACTGAAGCTTTCTTT. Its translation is CASSLYQGLNTEAFF. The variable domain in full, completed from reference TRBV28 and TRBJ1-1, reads DVKVTQSSRYLVKRTGEKVFLECVQDMDHENMFWYRQDPGLGLRLIYFSYDVKMKEKGDIPEGYSVSREKKERFSLILESASTNQTSMYLCASSLYQGLNTEAFFGQGTRLTVV.

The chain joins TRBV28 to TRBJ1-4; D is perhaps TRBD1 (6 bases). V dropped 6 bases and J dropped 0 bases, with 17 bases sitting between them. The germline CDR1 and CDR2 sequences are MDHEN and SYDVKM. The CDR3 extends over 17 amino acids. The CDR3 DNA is TGTGCCAGCAGGGGGGCCCTGGGGGGAGCAACTAATGAAAAACTGTTTTTT. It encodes CASRGALGGATNEKLFF.

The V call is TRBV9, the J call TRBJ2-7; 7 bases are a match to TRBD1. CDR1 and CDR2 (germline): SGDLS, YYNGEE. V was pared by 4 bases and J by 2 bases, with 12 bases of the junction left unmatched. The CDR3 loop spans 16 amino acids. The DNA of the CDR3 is TGTGCCAGCAGCCCCCAGTCGACAGGGAGCACCTACGAGCAGTACTTC. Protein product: CASSPQSTGSTYEQYF.

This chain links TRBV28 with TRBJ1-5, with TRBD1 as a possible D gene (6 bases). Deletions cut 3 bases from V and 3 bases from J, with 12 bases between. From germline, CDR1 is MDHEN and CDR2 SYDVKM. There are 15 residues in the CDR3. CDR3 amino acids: CASSLGARPNQPQHF. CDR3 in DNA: TGTGCCAGCAGTTTGGGGGCCAGACCCAATCAGCCCCAGCATTTT.

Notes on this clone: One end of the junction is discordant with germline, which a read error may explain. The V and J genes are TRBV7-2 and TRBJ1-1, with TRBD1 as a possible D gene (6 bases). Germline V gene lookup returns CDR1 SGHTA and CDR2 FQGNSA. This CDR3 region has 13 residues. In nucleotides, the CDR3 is TGTGCCAGCAGCTTAGTGGTTGAACAGGGTGAAAATTTT. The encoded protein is CASSLVVEQGENF.

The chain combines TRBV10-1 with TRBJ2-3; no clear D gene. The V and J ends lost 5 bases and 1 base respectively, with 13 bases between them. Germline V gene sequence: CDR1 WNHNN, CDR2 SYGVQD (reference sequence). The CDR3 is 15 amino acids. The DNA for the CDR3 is TGCGCCAGCAGTACCAGTGGCCAGGGCACAGATACGCAGTATTTT. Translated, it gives CASSTSGQGTDTQYF.

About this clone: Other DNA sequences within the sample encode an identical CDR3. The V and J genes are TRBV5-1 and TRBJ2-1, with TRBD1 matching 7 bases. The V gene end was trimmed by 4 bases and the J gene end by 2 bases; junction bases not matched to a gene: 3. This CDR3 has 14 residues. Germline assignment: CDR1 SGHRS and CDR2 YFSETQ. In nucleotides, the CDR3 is TGCGCCAGCAGCCTCGGGACAGCCTACAATGAGCAGTTCTTC. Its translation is CASSLGTAYNEQFF.

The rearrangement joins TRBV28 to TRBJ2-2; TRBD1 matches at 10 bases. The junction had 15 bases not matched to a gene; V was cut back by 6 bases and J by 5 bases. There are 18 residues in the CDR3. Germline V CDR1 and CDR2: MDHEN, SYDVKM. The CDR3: CASSPGQGISGVTGELFF. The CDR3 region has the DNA TGTGCCAGCAGCCCGGGACAGGGGATTTCGGGAGTGACCGGGGAGCTGTTTTTT.